The T cell receptor (beta chain) under discussion was sequenced for a study of beta chain features in type 1 diabetes. Study overall: Cell yields, age and gender were similar between patients and healthy donors.

This clone showed up just a few times. All of the isolated RNA was reverse transcribed, so expressed TCRB transcripts were sequenced. Using immunoSEQ multiplex PCR, the repertoire was profiled, and TCRdb retains in-frame clones only, with some absent. The sample lists under 250,000 clones; over 12% were seen once. The CDR3 contains 15 residues. With 1 base removed from V and 9 bases from J, the gap between germline ends came to 18 bases. Per germline, CDR1 SGHTA and CDR2 FQGNSA. This sequence originates from a woman aged 40 to 49 in good health. The material sequenced was naive CD4+ T cells from blood. The V and J genes are TRBV7-2 and TRBJ1-1, with TRBD1 as a possible D gene (6 bases). The CDR3 sequence is CASSLESYRAYKAFF. CDR3 DNA sequence: TGTGCCAGCAGCTTAGAGAGCTACAGGGCTTATAAAGCTTTCTTT.